This TCR beta chain emerged from a study of blood T cell repertoires in COVID-19. From germline, CDR1 is MNHEY and CDR2 SMNVEV (reference sequence). The CDR3 runs 19 residues. After removal of 3 bases from V and 2 bases from J, the junction contained 17 bases not matched to a gene. Produced via immunoSEQ multiplex PCR; TCRdb's table is partial and in-frame only. The repertoire has 300,000 to 450,000 clones, roughly 87% of them found once; the top ten carry approximately 0.99%. Allocation to cohorts depended on clinical history reported by the participants. Cohort 3 recovery required two negative PCRs, clearance, or symptom resolution.

Material: PBMCs or T cells enriched from blood (not recorded which). This rearrangement joins TRBV27 to TRBJ2-3; the match to TRBD1 covers 7 bases. The TCR originated in a woman under 40 who had recovered from COVID-19. The CDR3 sequence is CASSFNGVRDRKNTDTQYF. The CDR3 DNA follows: TGTGCCAGCAGTTTTAACGGTGTCCGGGACAGAAAAAACACAGATACGCAGTATTTT.